This entry lists 18 T cell receptor beta chains sequenced from one sample in a study of beta chain features in type 1 diabetes. Notes on the study in general: Type 1 diabetes patients had TCRB CDR3s that were shorter (moderately but significantly so) in all four CD4+ subsets.

For these TCRs, the target antigens are not known. The isolated RNA, all of it, was reverse transcribed, so expressed TCRB transcripts were what got sequenced. The protocol was immunoSEQ multiplex PCR, while the TCRdb copy is restricted to in-frame clones and leaves out a portion. The table lists roughly 150,000 clones, approximately 8.7% of them singletons. The material sequenced was central memory CD4+ T cells from blood. These receptors all stem from a woman in her twenties or thirties with type 1 diabetes.

This clone was observed a few times. J is TRBJ1-2 and V is TRBV6-5, with 12 bases aligning to TRBD1. V shed 4 bases, J shed 5 bases, and the junction held 5 bases outside the gene matches. Per the germline V gene, CDR1 is MNHEY and CDR2 is SVGAGI. This CDR3 has 15 amino acids. CDR3 residues: CASSFRGQGAYGYTF. CDR3 in DNA: TGTGCCAGCAGTTTTAGGGGACAGGGGGCATATGGCTACACCTTC.

This clone has only a few counts. The rearrangement links TRBV19 to TRBJ2-1; TRBD2 matches at 11 bases. Germline trimming cut 2 bases from V and 1 base from J; bases unmatched to any gene: 10. The CDR3 is made up of 19 amino acids. Germline CDR1 and CDR2: LNHDA and SQIVND (reference sequence). For the CDR3, the DNA is TGTGCCAGTAGTATAATTGGACTAGCGGGTCCCGGGTCCTACAATGAGCAGTTCTTC. Protein sequence: CASSIIGLAGPGSYNEQFF.

The V and J genes are TRBV4-1 and TRBJ2-1, with 9 bases identical to TRBD1. J gave up 7 bases and V 4 bases, and 5 bases lay outside the gene matches. This CDR3 has 14 amino acids. Germline V gene lookup returns CDR1 MGHRA and CDR2 YSYEKL. The CDR3 sequence is CASSLGTGFNEQFF. The CDR3 nucleotides are TGCGCCAGCAGCCTCGGGACAGGGTTTAATGAGCAGTTCTTC.

CDR3 protein: CASHRDVNTEAFF. As DNA, the CDR3 is TGTGCCAGCCATCGGGATGTGAACACTGAAGCTTTCTTT. The chain recombines TRBV2 with TRBJ1-1; no reliable D call. Germline CDR1 and CDR2: SNHLY and FYNNEI. The CDR3 length is 13 residues. Trimming removed 8 bases at V and 0 bases at J, with 10 bases between.

The J gene is TRBJ2-2, the V gene TRBV11-2; 8 nucleotides align to TRBD1. This CDR3 has 15 residues. Germline V lookup: CDR1 SGHAT, CDR2 FQNNGV. With V trimmed by 5 bases and J by 0 bases, 2 bases remained unmatched. DNA of the CDR3: TGTGCCAGCAGCCGACAGGGGACGAACACCGGGGAGCTGTTTTTT. It yields the protein CASSRQGTNTGELFF.

This clone was seen only a few times. The rearrangement joins TRBV29-1 to TRBJ2-7; maybe TRBD2 (5 bases). This CDR3 has 13 amino acids. Germline-derived CDR1 and CDR2 are SQVTM and ANQGSEA. Trimming removed 4 bases at V and 3 bases at J, with 13 bases between. The CDR3 here is CSVAQPGYYEQYF. The CDR3 DNA reads as TGCAGCGTTGCACAACCGGGATACTACGAGCAGTACTTC.

This clone has a handful of counts. The chain recombines TRBV10-3 with TRBJ2-5; maybe TRBD2 (5 bases). Trimming shortened V by 3 bases and J by 4 bases, and 9 bases separated the two germline ends. The CDR3 loop spans 13 amino acids. The germline V gene encodes CDR1 ENHRY and CDR2 SYGVKD. The CDR3 bases are TGTGCCATCAGTGATGGCGGGTTAGAGACCCAGTACTTC. Its translation: CAISDGGLETQYF.

This clone was counted between two and nine times. The chain uses TRBV15 and TRBJ1-1; 7 bases are shared with TRBD1. V lost 1 base to trimming and J lost 2 bases; unmatched junction nucleotides: 1. The CDR3 sequence is 14 residues long. Germline CDR1 and CDR2: LNHNV and YYDKDF (reference sequence). The CDR3 region is CATSRGQGNTEAFF. As DNA, the CDR3 is TGTGCCACCAGCAGAGGACAGGGCAACACTGAAGCTTTCTTT.

This clone was counted between two and nine times. The chain couples TRBV2 to TRBJ2-7, with D hard to call. In germline, CDR1 is SNHLY, CDR2 FYNNEI. V gave up 8 bases and J gave up 4 bases, with 12 bases separating them. The CDR3 runs 12 residues. The CDR3 loop is CASRGTAYEQYF. CDR3 bases: TGTGCCAGCCGCGGCACGGCTTACGAGCAGTACTTC.

V and J are TRBV5-6 and TRBJ2-1; 9 bases are a match to TRBD2. The CDR3 extends over 16 amino acids. V dropped 1 base and J dropped 4; count of bases not matched to a gene: 6. Germline loops: CDR1 SGHDT, CDR2 YYEEEE. DNA of the CDR3: TGTGCCAGCAGCTTGCCGACTAGCGGAGGGTACAATGAGCAGTTCTTC. Its protein is CASSLPTSGGYNEQFF.

This clone was detected a few times. The V and J genes are TRBV11-2 and TRBJ2-1; TRBD2 aligns across 8 bases. CDR1 is SGHAT and CDR2 is FQNNGV in the germline V gene. The CDR3 length is 15 residues. J gave up 5 bases and V 5 bases, and 8 bases lay outside the gene matches. The CDR3 region has the DNA TGTGCCAGCAGCACGGGACTAGGTGTTCACAATGAGCAGTTCTTC. Its translation is CASSTGLGVHNEQFF.

The V call is TRBV28, the J call TRBJ2-5; tentative D call: TRBD2 (7 bases). The V gene lost 10 bases and the J gene lost 4 bases, with 16 bases spanning the gap. CDR1 MDHEN and CDR2 SYDVKM come from the germline V gene. The CDR3 contains 13 residues. Written as DNA, the CDR3 is TGTGCCACCGAGGGTGGGGGGGCAGAGACCCAGTACTTC. Amino acids: CATEGGGAETQYF.

The genes are TRBV30 and TRBJ2-2; 8 positions agree with TRBD1. The germline gives CDR1 GTSNPN, CDR2 SVGIG (reference sequence). CDR3 length: 14 amino acids. V lost 0 bases, J lost 8 bases, and 5 bases stayed unmatched. For the CDR3, the DNA is TGTGCCTGGAGTGTAACAGGGGGATTGGGGGAGCTGTTTTTT. Amino acid sequence: CAWSVTGGLGELFF. Full variable domain (remainder filled in from reference TRBV30 and TRBJ2-2): SQTIHQWPATLVQPVGSPLSLECTVEGTSNPNLYWYRQAAGRGLQLLFYSVGIGQISSEVPQNLSASRPQDRQFILSSKKLLLSDSGFYLCAWSVTGGLGELFFGEGSRLTVL.

The chain uses TRBV5-6 and TRBJ2-1; 11 bases are a match to TRBD2. Germline V gene lookup returns CDR1 SGHDT and CDR2 YYEEEE. Trimming took 0 bases from V and 6 from J; bases not matched to a gene: 5. CDR3 size: 16 residues. The CDR3 bases are TGTGCCAGCAGCTTGGCCCTGACTAGCGGGATCAATGAGCAGTTCTTC. Encoded protein: CASSLALTSGINEQFF.

The V and J genes are TRBV5-1 and TRBJ2-1, with D perhaps TRBD2 (7 bases). V was clipped by 0 bases and J by 6 bases, with 16 bases between them. This CDR3 contains 16 residues. The germline V gene has CDR1 SGHRS and CDR2 YFSETQ. The chain's CDR3 is CASSLGSSGGGNEQFF. CDR3 bases: TGCGCCAGCAGCTTGGGGTCTAGCGGAGGGGGCAATGAGCAGTTCTTC.

This clone was detected a few times. The V gene is TRBV18, the J gene TRBJ2-3; D is uncertain. The CDR3 spans 12 residues. Trimming shortened V by 6 bases and J by 0 bases, and 4 bases separated the two germline ends. Germline-derived CDR1 and CDR2 are KGHSH and LQKENI. As DNA, the CDR3 is TGTGCCAGCTCTCCTAGCACAGATACGCAGTATTTT. Protein sequence: CASSPSTDTQYF.

This chain joins TRBV9 and TRBJ1-1; D gene ambiguous. Trimming took 0 bases from V and 1 from J, leaving 13 bases between them. In germline, CDR1 is SGDLS, CDR2 YYNGEE. The CDR3 is made up of 16 amino acids. The CDR3 sequence: CASSVGVSVRNTEAFF. As DNA, the CDR3 is TGTGCCAGCAGCGTAGGCGTGTCGGTCCGGAACACTGAAGCTTTCTTT.

The sample holds a few counts of this clone. The chain carries TRBV6-1 and TRBJ1-2, with D possibly being TRBD1 (5 bases). Trimming removed 2 bases at V and 1 base at J, with 11 bases between. Germline CDR1 and CDR2: MNHNS and SASEGT. This CDR3 is 15 amino acids long. The CDR3 nucleotides read TGTGCCAGCAGTGAAATAGACAGCCGTAACTATGGCTACACCTTC. It is translated as CASSEIDSRNYGYTF.